This T cell receptor (beta chain) is from a study of cytomegalovirus exposure and HLA in healthy donors. The wider study: There were 117 million unique TCR beta sequences, drawn from roughly 200 million T cells, in an earlier analysis. Overall study results and limits: Most CMV-associated TCR beta chains were later found to appear HLA-restricted. In vitro testing confirmed a few CMV-associated chains as specific for CMV antigens.

This clone has a single count. Its antigen is not known. V was pared by 7 bases and J by 2 bases, with 4 bases of the junction left unmatched. The CDR3 runs 15 residues. Germline CDR1 and CDR2: ENHRY and SYGVKD. 13 Jbeta primers and 60 Vbeta primers were used for the PCR. Repertoires were generated with immunoSEQ multiplex PCR, while TCRdb's copy carries only in-frame clones and drops some. This sample has 160,000 or so clones; about 80% occur once, and the top ten carry more than 0.5%. V gene TRBV10-3 combines with J gene TRBJ2-1, with TRBD1 matching 11 bases. The source is a woman aged 50 to 60 in good health and CMV-seronegative. The specimen was PBMCs. CDR3 sequence (DNA): TGTGCCATCACTGCGGGACAGGGGGCCTACAATGAGCAGTTCTTC. It yields the protein CAITAGQGAYNEQFF.